This T cell receptor beta chain appears in the sequencing data of a study of T cells in Graves' hyperthyroidism and ophthalmopathy. In the study overall: Peripheral blood was acquired at first diagnosis, ahead of any therapy whatsoever.

Ten or more counts support this clonotype. Amplified TCR beta CDR3 regions came from RNA transcripts. A set of HTBI primers served as the primers for a first-round RT-PCR of the TCR CDR3. Each CDR3 protein is one row after TCRdb ran MiXCR on the multiplex PCR reads. The repertoire holds fewer than 450,000 distinct CDR3 sequences, under 20% seen once, with 40% in the top ten. The CDR3 totals 14 residues. Germline loops: CDR1 SSHAT, CDR2 FNYEAQ (reference sequence). Trimming took off 5 bases at V and 5 bases at J, with 16 bases between the two ends. The gene calls are TRBV7-7 and TRBJ2-7, with D unclear. The sequenced sample was blood. The origin of this receptor is a man between 18 and 35 years old with Graves' ophthalmopathy. The DNA of the CDR3 is TGTGCCAGCAGCCCAGGACCCGGACCGGACGAGCAGTACTTC. Translation: CASSPGPGPDEQYF.